This TCR gamma chain was documented in a study of gamma delta lymphoproliferative disorders and STAT genes (dated by TCRdb to between 2018 and 2020). Regarding the complete study: Gamma-chain libraries were prepared from at least 50 ng of genomic DNA using the LymphoTrack Dx TCRG Assay. To confirm the results, all delta-chain samples and a couple of gamma-chain samples were sequenced a second time. The study profiled TCR gamma and delta CDR3 repertoires by deep sequencing in Tgammadelta lymphoproliferative disease patients and healthy controls, within a larger immunophenotypic and STAT-mutation study. Delta-chain libraries followed the EuroClonality-NGS working group standard operating procedure, because no corresponding Invivoscribe delta assay was available. The study at large found these results: The authors noted that NGS specificity may be reduced at low frequencies, so the public or private nature of leukemic clones needs confirmation. Almost every major gamma and delta clonotype found in patients was public, meaning shared with at least one healthy donor, with just a couple of gamma clonotypes being private to disease. When whole repertoires were clustered, gamma repertoires from patients formed a group apart from those of healthy controls, but delta repertoires showed no separation between the groups. Control T cells likely spanned varied maturation stages, while leukemic cells were skewed toward terminal effectors, potentially limiting patient-control comparisons.

As encoded in the germline V gene, CDR1 is EGSNGY while CDR2 is YDSYNSKV. V trim: 1 base; J trim: 9 bases; unmatched bases: 0. The CDR3 runs 10 amino acids, cysteine and phenylalanine included. The DNA shown is the 30-base CDR3, in frame from base 1. Genomic DNA from peripheral blood mononuclear cells isolated from patients and controls was used for TCR sequencing. As controls, around 23 healthy adult blood donors (median age around 63 years; roughly twelve males and around 11 females) were included and were matched to patients for age and sex. In both library preparation methods, multiplex PCR was run with primers aimed at the conserved V and J regions of the TCR genes. After purification and pooling, the amplicons were sequenced on an Illumina MiSeq platform. In the authors' own workflow: MiXCR performed V(D)J alignment, clonotype assembly and translation, and VDJtools was used for functionality assessment and CDR3 repertoire analyses. CDR3 was defined per IMGT, and analyses were restricted to productive sequences using functional genes, excluding ORF genes and pseudogenes. A custom Python script was used to search all patients and controls for identical amino acid CDR3s of major clonotypes (frequency >=5%). A one-sided non-parametric Wilcoxon test was used to compare clonotype frequencies between patients and controls. TCRdb processed the public reads again with the CATT caller, after which rows with matching DNA were combined. For this entry, the V and J calls and clone size follow TCRdb and not the study's own pipeline. The sample has around 600 gamma-chain clones on record, about 26% of them singletons. The ten top clones hold 18% of the sample.

This clone is categorized as large (0.1 to 1%). Its antigen is still unknown. Base-call qualities are not available, and no considerably larger clone is one nucleotide away. Recombination linked TRGV2 to TRGJ1 or TRGJ2. TCRdb offers no J gene call, so here the DNA was matched to germline to obtain one. This TCR came from a human donor in good health. The specimen sequenced was blood. The nucleotide sequence reads as follows: TGTGCCACCTGGGACGGTAAGAAACTCTTT. It encodes CATWDGKKLF.